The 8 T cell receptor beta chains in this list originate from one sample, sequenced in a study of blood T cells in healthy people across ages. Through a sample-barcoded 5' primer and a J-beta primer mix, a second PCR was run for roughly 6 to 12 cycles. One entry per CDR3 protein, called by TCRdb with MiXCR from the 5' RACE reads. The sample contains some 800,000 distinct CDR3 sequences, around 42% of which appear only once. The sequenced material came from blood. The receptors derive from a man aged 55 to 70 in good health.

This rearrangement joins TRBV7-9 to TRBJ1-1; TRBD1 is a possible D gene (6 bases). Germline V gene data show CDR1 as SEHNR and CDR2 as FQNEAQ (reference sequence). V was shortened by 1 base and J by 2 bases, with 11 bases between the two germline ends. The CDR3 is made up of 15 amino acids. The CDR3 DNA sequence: TGTGCCAGCAGCTTAGGGACAGCCGTAAACACTGAAGCTTTCTTT. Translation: CASSLGTAVNTEAFF.

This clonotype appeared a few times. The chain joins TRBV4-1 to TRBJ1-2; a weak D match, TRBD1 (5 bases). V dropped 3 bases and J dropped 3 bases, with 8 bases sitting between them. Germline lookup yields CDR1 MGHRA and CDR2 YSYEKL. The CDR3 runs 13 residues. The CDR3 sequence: CASSHDSDYGYTF. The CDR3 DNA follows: TGCGCCAGCAGCCACGACAGCGACTATGGCTACACCTTC.

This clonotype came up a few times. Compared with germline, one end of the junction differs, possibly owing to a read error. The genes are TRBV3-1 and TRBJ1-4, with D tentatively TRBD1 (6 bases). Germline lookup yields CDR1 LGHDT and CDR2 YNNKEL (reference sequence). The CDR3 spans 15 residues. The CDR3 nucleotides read TGTGCCAGCAGCCAAGGGGGGGCAACAAATGAAAAACTGTTTTTT. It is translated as CASSQGGATNEKLFF.

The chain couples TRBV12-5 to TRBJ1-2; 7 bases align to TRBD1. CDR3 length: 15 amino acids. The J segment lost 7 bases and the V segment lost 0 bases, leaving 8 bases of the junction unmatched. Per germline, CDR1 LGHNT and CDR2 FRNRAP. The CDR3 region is CASGLVDRAMGGYTF. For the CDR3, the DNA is TGTGCTAGTGGTTTGGTTGACAGGGCCATGGGTGGCTACACCTTC.

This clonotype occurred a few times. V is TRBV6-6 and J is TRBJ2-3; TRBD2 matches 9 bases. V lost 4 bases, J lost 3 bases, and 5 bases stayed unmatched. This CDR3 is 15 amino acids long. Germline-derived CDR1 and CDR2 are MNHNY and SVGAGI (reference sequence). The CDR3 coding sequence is TGTGCCAGCAGTTCACCTAGCGGGGCAACAGATACGCAGTATTTT. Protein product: CASSSPSGATDTQYF.

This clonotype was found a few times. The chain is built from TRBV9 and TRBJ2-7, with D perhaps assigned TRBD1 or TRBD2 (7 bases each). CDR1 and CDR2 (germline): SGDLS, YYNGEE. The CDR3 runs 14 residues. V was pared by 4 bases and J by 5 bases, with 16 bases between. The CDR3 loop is CASSQQQGRDEQYF. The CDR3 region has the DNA TGTGCCAGCAGCCAGCAACAGGGGAGGGACGAGCAGTACTTC.

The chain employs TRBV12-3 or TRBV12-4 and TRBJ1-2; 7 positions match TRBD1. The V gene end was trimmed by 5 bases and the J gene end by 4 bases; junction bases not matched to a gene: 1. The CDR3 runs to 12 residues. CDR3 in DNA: TGTGCCAGCAGTGACAGGGTCTATGGCTACACCTTC. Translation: CASSDRVYGYTF.

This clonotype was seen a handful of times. For the CDR3, the DNA is TGTGCCAGCAGTTTACAAGATATTAGCAATCAGCCCCAGCATTTT. Protein sequence: CASSLQDISNQPQHF. The rearrangement links TRBV12-3 or TRBV12-4 to TRBJ1-5; D is unresolved. The CDR3 has 15 amino acids. V lost 2 bases and J lost 0, with 8 bases in between.